The 7 T cell receptor beta chains listed next were all sequenced from one sample in a study of blood T cell repertoires in COVID-19. TCRdb's table, derived via immunoSEQ multiplex PCR, lists solely in-frame clones and lacks some. The repertoire holds a few hundred thousand clones, with 84% as singletons. The sequenced sample was PBMCs or T cells enriched from blood (not recorded which). These TCRs come from a woman in her thirties or forties who had recovered from COVID-19.

The chain uses TRBV11-2 and TRBJ2-1; a possible D gene is TRBD2 (6 bases). V was shortened by 1 base and J by 5 bases, with 18 bases between the two germline ends. CDR3 length: 17 residues. Germline loops: CDR1 SGHAT, CDR2 FQNNGV. The CDR3 reads CASSLVRPESGHNEQFF. The CDR3, as DNA: TGTGCCAGCAGCTTAGTTAGGCCCGAGAGCGGGCACAATGAGCAGTTCTTC. Looking up the rest from reference TRBV11-2 and TRBJ2-1 gives the full variable domain: EAGVAQSPRYKIIEKRQSVAFWCNPISGHATLYWYQQILGQGPKLLIQFQNNGVVDDSQLPKDRFSAERLKGVDSTLKIQPAKLEDSAVYLCASSLVRPESGHNEQFFGPGTRLTVL.

This clone was seen a few times. This chain joins TRBV7-2 and TRBJ2-1; 7 nucleotides match TRBD2. The CDR3 extends over 14 amino acids. Trimming at V came to 3 bases and at J to 8 bases, leaving 7 bases not matched to a gene. From germline, CDR1 is SGHTA and CDR2 FQGNSA. As DNA, the CDR3 is TGTGCCAGCAGCTTTAGGGGCGGGGGATATGAGCAGTTCTTC. It codes for CASSFRGGGYEQFF.

The chain carries TRBV9 and TRBJ2-4; tentatively, D is TRBD1 (6 bases). There are 14 residues in the CDR3. V was pared by 0 bases and J by 3 bases, with 7 bases between. Germline V lookup: CDR1 SGDLS, CDR2 YYNGEE. The CDR3 DNA is TGTGCCAGCAGCGTAGAGACAGGCAAAAACATTCAGTACTTC. Translating it yields CASSVETGKNIQYF.

The rearrangement joins TRBV5-4 to TRBJ1-1; 11 nucleotides agree with TRBD1. The germline V gene has CDR1 SGHNT and CDR2 YYREEE (reference sequence). V was pared by 1 base and J by 7 bases, with 6 bases of the junction left unmatched. CDR3 length equals 15 residues. For the CDR3, the DNA is TGTGCCAGCAGCTTGATAGGACAGGGGGCGAATGAAGCTTTCTTT. This translates into CASSLIGQGANEAFF. The variable domain in full, completed from reference TRBV5-4 and TRBJ1-1, reads ETGVTQSPTHLIKTRGQQVTLRCSSQSGHNTVSWYQQALGQGPQFIFQYYREEENGRGNFPPRFSGLQFPNYSSELNVNALELDDSALYLCASSLIGQGANEAFFGQGTRLTVV.

The chain recombines TRBV4-1 with TRBJ2-2; 8 bases fit TRBD2. Germline lookup yields CDR1 MGHRA and CDR2 YSYEKL. With 4 bases clipped from V and 5 bases from J, the junction kept 6 bases outside the gene matches. The CDR3 runs 15 residues. The DNA for the CDR3 is TGCGCCAGCAGCCCACAAGTAGCGGGGACCGGGGAGCTGTTTTTT. Its protein product is CASSPQVAGTGELFF.

The rearrangement links TRBV5-8 to TRBJ2-3, with D perhaps matching TRBD2 (6 bases). Deletions cut 2 bases from V and 1 base from J, with 17 bases between. Germline V gene sequence: CDR1 SGHTS, CDR2 YDEGEE. This CDR3 comprises 17 residues. CDR3 DNA sequence: TGTGCCAGCAGCTTACGTAGCGGTAGAGGGGGCACAGATACGCAGTATTTT. It translates to CASSLRSGRGGTDTQYF.

The chain links TRBV6-5 to TRBJ2-7, with D unresolved. In germline, CDR1 is MNHEY, CDR2 SVGAGI. V was pared by 7 bases and J by 0 bases, with 13 bases between. The CDR3 runs 14 residues. CDR3 in amino acids: CASTLGRSSYEQYF. The CDR3 DNA reads TGTGCCAGCACCCTGGGCAGGTCCTCCTACGAGCAGTACTTC.